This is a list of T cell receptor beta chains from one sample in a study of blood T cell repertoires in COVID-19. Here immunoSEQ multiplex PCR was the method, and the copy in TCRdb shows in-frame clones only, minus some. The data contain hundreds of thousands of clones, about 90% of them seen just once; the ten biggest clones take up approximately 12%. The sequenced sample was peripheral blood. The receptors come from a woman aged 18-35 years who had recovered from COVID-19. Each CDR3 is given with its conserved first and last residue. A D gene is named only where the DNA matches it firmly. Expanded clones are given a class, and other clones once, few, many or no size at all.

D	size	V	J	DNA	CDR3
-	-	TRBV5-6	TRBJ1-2	TGTGCCAGCAGCTTCGGGGGAGACTATGGCTACACCTTC	CASSFGGDYGYTF
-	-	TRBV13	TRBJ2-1	TGTGCCAGCAGCTTAGGACTCCCTTTCTACAATGAGCAGTTCTTC	CASSLGLPFYNEQFF
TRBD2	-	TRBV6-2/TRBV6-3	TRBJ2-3	TGTGCCAGCAGCCCCGGGACTAGCGGTAATACGCAGTATTTT	CASSPGTSGNTQYF
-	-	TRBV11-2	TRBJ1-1	TGTGCCAGCAGAGATACAGGGTGGGGCTTGAACACTGAAGCTTTCTTT	CASRDTGWGLNTEAFF
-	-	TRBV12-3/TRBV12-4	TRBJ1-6	TGTGCCAGCAGTTTAGCAGCCAATTCACCCCTCCACTTT	CASSLAANSPLHF
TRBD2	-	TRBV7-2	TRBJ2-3	TGTGCCAGCAGCTTAGGAGGCGGGAGTACGCAGTATTTT	CASSLGGGSTQYF
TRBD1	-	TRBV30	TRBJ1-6	TGTGCCTGGAGTGGGGCAGGGGGATCACCCCTCCACTTT	CAWSGAGGSPLHF
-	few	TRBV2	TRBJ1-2	TGTGCCAGCAGTGCTACCGGTGGCTACACCTTC	CASSATGGYTF
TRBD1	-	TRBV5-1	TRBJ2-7	TGCGCCAGCAGCCCGGACAGGGGTTTACTAGCTTCCTACGAGCAGTACTTC	CASSPDRGLLASYEQYF
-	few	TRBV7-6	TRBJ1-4	TGTGCCAGCAGCCCCCGAATAAACGGGGAAAAACTGTTTTTT	CASSPRINGEKLFF
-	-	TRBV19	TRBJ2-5	TGTGCCAGTAGTATCAGCGAAGAGACCCAGTACTTC	CASSISEETQYF
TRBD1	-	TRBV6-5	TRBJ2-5	TGTGCCAGCAATGGACAGGTCGGCGAGACCCAGTACTTC	CASNGQVGETQYF
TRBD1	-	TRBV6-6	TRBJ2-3	TGTGCCAGCAGTGGATCCTTTTCGGGGGACAGGGGAGGAGATACGCAGTATTTT	CASSGSFSGDRGGDTQYF
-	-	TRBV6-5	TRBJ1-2	-	CASSTSTEVNYGYTF
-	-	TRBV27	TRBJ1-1	TGTGCCAGCAGTCTAGGGGTGGGGGGATACACTGAAGCTTTCTTT	CASSLGVGGYTEAFF
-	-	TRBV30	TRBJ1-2	TGTGCCTGGAGTAGGCAGGGGCGAGGCTACACCTTC	CAWSRQGRGYTF
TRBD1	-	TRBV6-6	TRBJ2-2	TGTGCCAGCAGTTACGAGGGGGCGGGCACCGGGGAGCTGTTTTTT	CASSYEGAGTGELFF
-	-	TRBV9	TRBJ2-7	TGTGCCAGCTCCTTAGGAGATAGCGGAGGCTACGAGCAGTACTTC	CASSLGDSGGYEQYF
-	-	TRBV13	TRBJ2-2	TGTGCCAGCAGCTTAGGGCAGGGTAACACCGGGGAGCTGTTTTTT	CASSLGQGNTGELFF
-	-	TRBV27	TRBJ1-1	TGTGCCAGCAGTTTATCCCCAGGGTTAAACACTGAAGCTTTCTTT	CASSLSPGLNTEAFF
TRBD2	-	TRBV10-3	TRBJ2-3	TGTGCCATCAGTGCCCCCGCGGGAGGCACAGATACGCAGTATTTT	CAISAPAGGTDTQYF
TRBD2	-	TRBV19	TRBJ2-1	TGTGCCAGTAGTGTCGGTGGGAGCGGGGTTTTTTGGAATGAGCAGTTCTTC	CASSVGGSGVFWNEQFF